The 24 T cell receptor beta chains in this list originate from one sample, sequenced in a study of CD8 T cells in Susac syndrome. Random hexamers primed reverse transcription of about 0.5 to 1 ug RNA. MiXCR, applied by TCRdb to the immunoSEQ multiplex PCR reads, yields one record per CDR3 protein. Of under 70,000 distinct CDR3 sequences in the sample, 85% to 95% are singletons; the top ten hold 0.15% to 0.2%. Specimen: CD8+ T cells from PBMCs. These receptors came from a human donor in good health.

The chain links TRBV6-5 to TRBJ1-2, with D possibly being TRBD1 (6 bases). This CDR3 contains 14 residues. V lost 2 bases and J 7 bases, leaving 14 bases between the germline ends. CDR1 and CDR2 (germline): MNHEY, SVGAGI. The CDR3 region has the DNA TGTGCCAGCAGTTACGGCGAGAGCAGGGGTGGCTACACCTTC. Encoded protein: CASSYGESRGGYTF.

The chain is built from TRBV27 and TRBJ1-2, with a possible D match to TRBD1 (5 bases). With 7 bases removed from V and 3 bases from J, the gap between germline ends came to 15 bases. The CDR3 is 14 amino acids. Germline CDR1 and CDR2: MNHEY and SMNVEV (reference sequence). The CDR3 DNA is TGTGCCAGCACCAGACCGGGGGGTCACTATGGCTACACCTTC. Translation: CASTRPGGHYGYTF.

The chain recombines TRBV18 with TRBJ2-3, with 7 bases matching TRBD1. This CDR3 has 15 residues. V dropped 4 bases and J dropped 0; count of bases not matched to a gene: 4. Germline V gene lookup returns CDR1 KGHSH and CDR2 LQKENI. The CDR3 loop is CASSQTGISTDTQYF. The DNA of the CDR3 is TGTGCCAGCTCACAGACAGGGATAAGCACAGATACGCAGTATTTT.

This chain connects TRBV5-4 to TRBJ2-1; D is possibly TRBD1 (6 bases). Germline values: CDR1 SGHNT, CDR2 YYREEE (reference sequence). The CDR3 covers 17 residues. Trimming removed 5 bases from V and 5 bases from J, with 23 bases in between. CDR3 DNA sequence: TGTGCCAGCAGACCCGCCCCGGACAGACTCAAAGACAATGAGCAGTTCTTC. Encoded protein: CASRPAPDRLKDNEQFF.

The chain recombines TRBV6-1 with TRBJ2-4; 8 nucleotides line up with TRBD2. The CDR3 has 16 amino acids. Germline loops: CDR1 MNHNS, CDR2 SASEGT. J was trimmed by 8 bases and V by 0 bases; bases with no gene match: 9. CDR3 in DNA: TGTGCCAGCAGTGAAGCGCACGGGGGGGAAGAGGACATTCAGTACTTC. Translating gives CASSEAHGGEEDIQYF.

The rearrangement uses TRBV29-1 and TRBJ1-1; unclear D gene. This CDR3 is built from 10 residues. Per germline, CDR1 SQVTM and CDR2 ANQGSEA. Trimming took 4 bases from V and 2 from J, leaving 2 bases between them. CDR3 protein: CSVVNTEAFF. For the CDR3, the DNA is TGCAGCGTTGTTAACACTGAAGCTTTCTTT.

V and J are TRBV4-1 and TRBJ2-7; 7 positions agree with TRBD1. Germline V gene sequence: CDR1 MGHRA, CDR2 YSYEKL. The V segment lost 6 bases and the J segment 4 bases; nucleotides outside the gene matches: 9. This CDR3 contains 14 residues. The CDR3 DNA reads TGCGCCAGCAGTCAAAACCAGGGGGAGTACGAGCAGTACTTC. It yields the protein CASSQNQGEYEQYF.

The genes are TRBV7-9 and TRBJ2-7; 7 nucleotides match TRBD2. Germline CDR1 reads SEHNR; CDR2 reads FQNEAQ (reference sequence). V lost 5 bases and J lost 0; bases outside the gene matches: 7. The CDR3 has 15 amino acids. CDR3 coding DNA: TGTGCCAGCAGCGGGTACGGGGGGACCTCCTACGAGCAGTACTTC. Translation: CASSGYGGTSYEQYF.

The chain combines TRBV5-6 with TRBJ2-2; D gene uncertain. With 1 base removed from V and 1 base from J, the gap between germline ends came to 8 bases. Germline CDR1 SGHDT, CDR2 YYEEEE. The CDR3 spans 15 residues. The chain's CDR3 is CASSLYTQNTGELFF. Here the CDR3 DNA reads TGTGCCAGCAGCTTGTACACCCAGAACACCGGGGAGCTGTTTTTT. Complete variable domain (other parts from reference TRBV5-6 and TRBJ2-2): DAGVTQSPTHLIKTRGQQVTLRCSPKSGHDTVSWYQQALGQGPQFIFQYYEEEERQRGNFPDRFSGHQFPNYSSELNVNALLLGDSALYLCASSLYTQNTGELFFGEGSRLTVL.

Here the CDR3 reads CASRGGGRTASYEQYF. CDR3 DNA sequence: TGTGCCAGCAGGGGAGGGGGAAGGACAGCATCCTACGAGCAGTACTTC. This chain connects TRBV2 to TRBJ2-7; possible D gene TRBD2, 7 bases. Germline values: CDR1 SNHLY, CDR2 FYNNEI. The CDR3 has 16 amino acids. V lost 6 bases and J lost 1, with 19 bases in between.

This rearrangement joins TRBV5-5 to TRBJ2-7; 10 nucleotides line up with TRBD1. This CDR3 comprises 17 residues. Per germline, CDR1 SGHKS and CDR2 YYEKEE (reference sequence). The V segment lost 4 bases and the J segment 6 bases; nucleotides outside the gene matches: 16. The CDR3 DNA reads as TGTGCCAGCAGCCCGAGTCACGCCGGGACAGGGGTCTCCGAGCAGTACTTC. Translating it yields CASSPSHAGTGVSEQYF.

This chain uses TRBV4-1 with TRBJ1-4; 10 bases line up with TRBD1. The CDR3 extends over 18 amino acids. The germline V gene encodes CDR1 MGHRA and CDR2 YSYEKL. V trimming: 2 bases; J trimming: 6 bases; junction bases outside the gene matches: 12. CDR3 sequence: CASSQQTSTGGDDEKLFF. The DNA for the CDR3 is TGCGCCAGCAGCCAACAGACTTCGACAGGGGGCGATGATGAAAAACTGTTTTTT.

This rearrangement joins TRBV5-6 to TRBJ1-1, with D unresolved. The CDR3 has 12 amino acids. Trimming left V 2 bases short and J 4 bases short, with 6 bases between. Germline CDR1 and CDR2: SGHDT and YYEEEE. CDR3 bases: TGTGCCAGCAGCTTTATAAGCACTGAAGCTTTCTTT. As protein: CASSFISTEAFF.

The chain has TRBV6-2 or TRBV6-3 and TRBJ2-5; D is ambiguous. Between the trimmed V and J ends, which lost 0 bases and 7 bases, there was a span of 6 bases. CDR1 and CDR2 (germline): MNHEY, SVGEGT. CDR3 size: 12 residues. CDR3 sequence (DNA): TGTGCCAGCAGTTACTCTCTCCGGACCCAGTACTTC. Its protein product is CASSYSLRTQYF.

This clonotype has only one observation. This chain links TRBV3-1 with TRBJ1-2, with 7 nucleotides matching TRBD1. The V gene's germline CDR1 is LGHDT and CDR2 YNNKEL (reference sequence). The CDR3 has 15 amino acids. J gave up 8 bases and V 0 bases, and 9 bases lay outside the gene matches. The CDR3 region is CASSQEPGTVKGYTF. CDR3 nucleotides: TGTGCCAGCAGCCAAGAACCCGGGACAGTAAAAGGCTACACCTTC. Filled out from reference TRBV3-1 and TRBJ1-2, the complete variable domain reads DTAVSQTPKYLVTQMGNDKSIKCEQNLGHDTMYWYKQDSKKFLKIMFSYNNKELIINETVPNRFSPKSPDKAHLNLHINSLELGDSAVYFCASSQEPGTVKGYTFGSGTRLTVV.

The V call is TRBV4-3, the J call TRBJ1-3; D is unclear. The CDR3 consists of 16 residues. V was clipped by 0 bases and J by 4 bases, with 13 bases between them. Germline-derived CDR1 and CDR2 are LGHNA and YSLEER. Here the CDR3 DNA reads TGCGCCAGCAGCCAAGATCCAGAAACGACGGGAAACACCATATATTTT. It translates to CASSQDPETTGNTIYF.

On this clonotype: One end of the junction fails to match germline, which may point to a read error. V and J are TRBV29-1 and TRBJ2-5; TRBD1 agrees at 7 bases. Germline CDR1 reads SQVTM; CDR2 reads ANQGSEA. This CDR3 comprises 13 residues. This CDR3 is CSAEQGWQETQYF. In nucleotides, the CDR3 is TGCAGCGCTGAACAGGGGTGGCAAGAGACCCAGTACTTC.

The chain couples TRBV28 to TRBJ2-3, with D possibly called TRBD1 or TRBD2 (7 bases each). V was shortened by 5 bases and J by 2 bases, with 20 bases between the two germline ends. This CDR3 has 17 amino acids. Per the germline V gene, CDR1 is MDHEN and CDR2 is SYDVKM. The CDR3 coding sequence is TGTGCCAGCAGTCCCCCGGGGAGGGACAGATACACAGATACGCAGTATTTT. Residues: CASSPPGRDRYTDTQYF.

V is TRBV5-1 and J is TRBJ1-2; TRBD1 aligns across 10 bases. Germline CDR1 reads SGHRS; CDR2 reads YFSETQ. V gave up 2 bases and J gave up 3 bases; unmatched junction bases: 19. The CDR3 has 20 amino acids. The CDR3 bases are TGCGCCAGCAGCTTTGGAACGACGACAGGGGGCGCGAAAGGGTACTATGGCTACACCTTC. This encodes CASSFGTTTGGAKGYYGYTF. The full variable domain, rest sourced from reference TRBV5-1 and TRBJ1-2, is KAGVTQTPRYLIKTRGQQVTLSCSPISGHRSVSWYQQTPGQGLQFLFEYFSETQRNKGNFPGRFSGRQFSNSRSEMNVSTLELGDSALYLCASSFGTTTGGAKGYYGYTFGSGTRLTVV.

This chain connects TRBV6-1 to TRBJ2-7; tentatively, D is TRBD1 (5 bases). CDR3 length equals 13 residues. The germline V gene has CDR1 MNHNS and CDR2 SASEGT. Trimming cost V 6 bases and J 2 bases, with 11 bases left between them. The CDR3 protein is CASRLTEAYEQYF. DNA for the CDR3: TGTGCCAGCAGACTGACAGAAGCCTACGAGCAGTACTTC.

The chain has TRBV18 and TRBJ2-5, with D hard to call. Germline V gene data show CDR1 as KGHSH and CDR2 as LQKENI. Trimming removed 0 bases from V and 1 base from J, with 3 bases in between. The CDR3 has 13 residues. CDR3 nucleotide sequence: TGTGCCAGCTCACCACCGGGCCAAGAGACCCAGTACTTC. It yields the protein CASSPPGQETQYF.

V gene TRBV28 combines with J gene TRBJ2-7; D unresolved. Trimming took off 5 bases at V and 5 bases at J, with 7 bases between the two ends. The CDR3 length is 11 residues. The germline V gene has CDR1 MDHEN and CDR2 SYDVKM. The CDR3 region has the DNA TGTGCCAGCAGTATCGCGGACGAGCAGTACTTC. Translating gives CASSIADEQYF. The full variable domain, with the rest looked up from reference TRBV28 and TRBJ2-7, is DVKVTQSSRYLVKRTGEKVFLECVQDMDHENMFWYRQDPGLGLRLIYFSYDVKMKEKGDIPEGYSVSREKKERFSLILESASTNQTSMYLCASSIADEQYFGPGTRLTVT.

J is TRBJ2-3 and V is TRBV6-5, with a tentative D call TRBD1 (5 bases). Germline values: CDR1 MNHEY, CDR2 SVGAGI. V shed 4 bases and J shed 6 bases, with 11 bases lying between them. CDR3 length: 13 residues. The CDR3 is CASSSGRHDTQYF. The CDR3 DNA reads TGTGCCAGCAGTTCAGGGCGGCACGATACGCAGTATTTT.

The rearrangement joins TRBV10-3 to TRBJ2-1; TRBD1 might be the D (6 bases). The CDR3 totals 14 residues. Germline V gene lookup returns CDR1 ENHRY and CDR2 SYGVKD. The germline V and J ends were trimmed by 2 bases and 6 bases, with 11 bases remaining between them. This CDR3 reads CAISEPVQGNEQFF. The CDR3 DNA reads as TGTGCCATCAGTGAGCCGGTACAGGGCAATGAGCAGTTCTTC.